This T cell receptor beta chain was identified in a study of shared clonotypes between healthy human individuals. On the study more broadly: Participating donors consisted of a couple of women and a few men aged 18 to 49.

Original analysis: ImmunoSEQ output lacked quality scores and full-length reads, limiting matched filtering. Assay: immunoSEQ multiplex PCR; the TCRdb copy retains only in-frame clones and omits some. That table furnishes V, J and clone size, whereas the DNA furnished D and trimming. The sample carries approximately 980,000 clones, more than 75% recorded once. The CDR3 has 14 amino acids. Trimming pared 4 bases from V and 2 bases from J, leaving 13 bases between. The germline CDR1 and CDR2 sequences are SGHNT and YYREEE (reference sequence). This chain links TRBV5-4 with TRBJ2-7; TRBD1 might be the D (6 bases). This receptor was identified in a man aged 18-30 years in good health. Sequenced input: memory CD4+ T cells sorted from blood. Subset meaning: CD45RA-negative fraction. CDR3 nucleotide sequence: TGTGCCAGCAGCCCCACAGGGCAGCCCTACGAGCAGTACTTC. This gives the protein CASSPTGQPYEQYF.